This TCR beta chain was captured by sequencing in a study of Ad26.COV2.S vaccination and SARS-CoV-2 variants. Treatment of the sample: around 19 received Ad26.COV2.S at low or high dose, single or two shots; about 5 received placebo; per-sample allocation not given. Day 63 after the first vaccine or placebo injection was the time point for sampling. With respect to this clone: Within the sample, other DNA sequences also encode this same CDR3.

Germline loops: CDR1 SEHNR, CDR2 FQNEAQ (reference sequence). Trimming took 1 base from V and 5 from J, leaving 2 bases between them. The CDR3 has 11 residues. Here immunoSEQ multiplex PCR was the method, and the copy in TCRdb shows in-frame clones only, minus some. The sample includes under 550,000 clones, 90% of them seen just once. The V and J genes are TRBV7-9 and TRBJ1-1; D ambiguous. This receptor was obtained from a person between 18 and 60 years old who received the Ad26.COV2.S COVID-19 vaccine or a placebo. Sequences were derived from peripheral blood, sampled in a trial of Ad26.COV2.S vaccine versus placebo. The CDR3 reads CASSLGTEAFF. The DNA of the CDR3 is TGTGCCAGCAGCTTAGGAACTGAAGCTTTCTTT.